The rows below give T cell receptor beta chains drawn from one sample of a study of cytomegalovirus exposure and HLA in healthy donors. Using immunoSEQ multiplex PCR, the repertoire was profiled, and TCRdb retains in-frame clones only, with some absent. Its listing shows around 140,000 clones. Sequencing was performed on PBMCs. Receptors were obtained from a male donor in good health and CMV-seronegative. CDR3s include the opening cysteine and the closing phenylalanine or tryptophan. A D gene is named only where the DNA matches it firmly.

j_gene: TRBJ2-1
d_gene: .
len: 17
v_gene: TRBV19
CDR3aa: CASSIGRAYQHYNEQFF
CDR3nt: TGTGCCAGTAGTATAGGACGAGCGTACCAACATTACAATGAGCAGTTCTTC

j_gene: TRBJ1-4
d_gene: TRBD1
len: 14
v_gene: TRBV25-1
CDR3aa: CASRRTGEKEKLFF
CDR3nt: TGTGCCAGCAGGAGGACAGGGGAGAAAGAAAAACTGTTTTTT

j_gene: TRBJ2-7
d_gene: .
len: 12
v_gene: TRBV7-8
CDR3aa: CASSLYRREQYF
CDR3nt: TGTGCCAGCAGCTTATACAGGCGCGAGCAGTACTTC

j_gene: TRBJ2-2
d_gene: TRBD2
len: 13
v_gene: TRBV28
CDR3aa: CASSLSGNGELFF
CDR3nt: TGTGCCAGCAGCCTTAGCGGGAACGGGGAGCTGTTTTTT

j_gene: TRBJ1-2
d_gene: .
len: 13
v_gene: TRBV19
CDR3aa: CASSIGKGYGYTF
CDR3nt: TGTGCCAGTAGTATAGGGAAGGGGTATGGCTACACCTTC

j_gene: TRBJ2-2
d_gene: .
len: 14
v_gene: TRBV19
CDR3aa: CASSKQGWTGELFF
CDR3nt: TGTGCCAGTAGTAAACAGGGTTGGACCGGGGAGCTGTTTTTT

j_gene: TRBJ1-2
d_gene: TRBD1
len: 13
v_gene: TRBV27
CDR3aa: CASRTGQGYGYTF
CDR3nt: TGTGCCAGCAGAACTGGACAGGGCTATGGCTACACCTTC

j_gene: TRBJ2-7
d_gene: .
len: 15
v_gene: TRBV5-6
CDR3aa: CASSPGTFSSYEQYF
CDR3nt: TGTGCCAGCAGCCCAGGGACTTTTAGCTCCTACGAGCAGTACTTC

j_gene: TRBJ2-7
d_gene: TRBD2
len: 14
v_gene: TRBV6-5
CDR3aa: CASSRTSGRREQYF
CDR3nt: TGTGCCAGCAGTCGGACTAGCGGGAGGCGCGAGCAGTACTTC

j_gene: TRBJ2-2
d_gene: .
len: 11
v_gene: TRBV30
CDR3aa: CAWDGTGELFF
CDR3nt: TGTGCCTGGGACGGGACCGGGGAGCTGTTTTTT

j_gene: TRBJ1-1
d_gene: TRBD1
len: 17
v_gene: TRBV19
CDR3aa: CASSTAGTGGINTEAFF
CDR3nt: TGTGCCAGTAGCACCGCCGGGACAGGGGGCATCAACACTGAAGCTTTCTTT

j_gene: TRBJ1-4
d_gene: TRBD1
len: 17
v_gene: TRBV5-1
CDR3aa: CASSPILQGANNEKLFF
CDR3nt: TGCGCCAGCAGCCCGATCTTACAGGGGGCTAATAATGAAAAACTGTTTTTT

j_gene: TRBJ1-1
d_gene: .
len: 15
v_gene: TRBV5-6
CDR3aa: CASSLGTGRNTEAFF
CDR3nt: TGTGCCAGCAGCTTGGGTACAGGTCGGAACACTGAAGCTTTCTTT

j_gene: TRBJ1-1
d_gene: .
len: 16
v_gene: TRBV19
CDR3aa: CASTPSGGGMNTEAFF
CDR3nt: TGTGCCAGTACACCTAGCGGGGGCGGCATGAACACTGAAGCTTTCTTT

j_gene: TRBJ1-2
d_gene: .
len: 14
v_gene: TRBV7-2
CDR3aa: CASSLFQGNYGYTF
CDR3nt: TGTGCCAGCAGCTTATTTCAGGGGAACTATGGCTACACCTTC

j_gene: TRBJ1-1
d_gene: TRBD1
len: 16
v_gene: TRBV18
CDR3aa: CASSPADRGMNTEAFF
CDR3nt: TGTGCCAGCTCACCCGCCGACAGGGGAATGAACACTGAAGCTTTCTTT